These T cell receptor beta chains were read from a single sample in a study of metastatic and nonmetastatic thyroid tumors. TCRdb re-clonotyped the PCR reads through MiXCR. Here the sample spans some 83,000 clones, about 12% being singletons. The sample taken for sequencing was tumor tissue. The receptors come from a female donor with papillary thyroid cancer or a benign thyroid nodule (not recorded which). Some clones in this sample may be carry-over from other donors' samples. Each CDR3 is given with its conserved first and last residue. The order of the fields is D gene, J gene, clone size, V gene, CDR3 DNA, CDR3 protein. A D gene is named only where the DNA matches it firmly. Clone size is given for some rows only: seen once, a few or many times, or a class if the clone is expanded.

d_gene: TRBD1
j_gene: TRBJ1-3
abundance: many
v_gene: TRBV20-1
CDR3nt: TGCAGTGCTAGAGCAGGGGGCAATGGAAACACCATATATTTT
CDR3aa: CSARAGGNGNTIYF

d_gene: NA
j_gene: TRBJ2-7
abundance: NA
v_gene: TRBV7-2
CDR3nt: TGTGCCAGCAGCCTAGTGGTATTATCCGAGCAGTACTTC
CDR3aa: CASSLVVLSEQYF

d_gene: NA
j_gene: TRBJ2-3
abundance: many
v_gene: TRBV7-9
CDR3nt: TGTGCCAGCAGCTTAGGGATTAGCACAGATACGCAGTATTTT
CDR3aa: CASSLGISTDTQYF

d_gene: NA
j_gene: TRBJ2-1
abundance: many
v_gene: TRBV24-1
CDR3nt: TGTGCCACCAGTGAAGCGGGACAATCAAATGAGCAGTTCTTC
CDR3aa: CATSEAGQSNEQFF

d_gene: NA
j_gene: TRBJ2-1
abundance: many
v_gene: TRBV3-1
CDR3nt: TGTGCCAGCAGCCAAGATCCATGGGAGCAGTTCTTC
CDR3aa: CASSQDPWEQFF

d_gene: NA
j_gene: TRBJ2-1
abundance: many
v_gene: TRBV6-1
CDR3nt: TGTGCCAGCAGCCACGGGGACTCCAATGAGCAGTTCTTC
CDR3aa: CASSHGDSNEQFF

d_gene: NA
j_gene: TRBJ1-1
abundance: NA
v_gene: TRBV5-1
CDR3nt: TGCGCCAGCAGCTTTACAAGAAACACTGAAGCTTCCTTT
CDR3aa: CASSFTRNTEASF

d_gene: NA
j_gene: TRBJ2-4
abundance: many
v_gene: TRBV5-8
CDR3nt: TGTGCCAGCAGCTTGAATAGGGCTTTGACACACATTCAGTACTTC
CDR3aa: CASSLNRALTHIQYF

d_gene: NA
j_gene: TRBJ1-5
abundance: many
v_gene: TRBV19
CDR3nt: TGTGCCAGTAGTCCCCTTTTGATGGTGGGCGACCAGCCCCAGCATTTT
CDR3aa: CASSPLLMVGDQPQHF

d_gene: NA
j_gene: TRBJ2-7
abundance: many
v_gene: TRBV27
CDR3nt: TGTGCCAGCAGTTACGAGCCAGGGGGGTACGAGCAGTACTTC
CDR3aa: CASSYEPGGYEQYF

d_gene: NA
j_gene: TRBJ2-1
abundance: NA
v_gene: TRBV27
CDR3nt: TGTGCCAGCCTATCCGCAGCGTGCCGGTACGTACCTACCCCGTTCTTC
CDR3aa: CASLSAACRYVPTPFF

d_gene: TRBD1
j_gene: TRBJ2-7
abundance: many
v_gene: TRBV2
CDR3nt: TGTGCCAGCAGTGGGACCCGACAGGGGCGGGAATACGAGCAGTACTTC
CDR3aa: CASSGTRQGREYEQYF

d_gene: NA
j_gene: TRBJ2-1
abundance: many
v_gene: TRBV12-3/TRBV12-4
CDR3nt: TGTGCCAGCACCCAGGGGTCATCCTACAATGAGCAGTTCTTC
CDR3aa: CASTQGSSYNEQFF

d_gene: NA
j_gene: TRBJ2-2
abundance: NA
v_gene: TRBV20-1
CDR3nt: TGCAGTGCTAGAGATGGGCAGGGTCCTAACACCAGGGAGCTGTTTTTT
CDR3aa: CSARDGQGPNTRELFF

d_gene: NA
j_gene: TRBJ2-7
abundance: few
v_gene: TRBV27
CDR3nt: TGTGCCAGCAGTTTATGGGCGGGTTCCTACGAGCGGTACTTC
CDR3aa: CASSLWAGSYERYF

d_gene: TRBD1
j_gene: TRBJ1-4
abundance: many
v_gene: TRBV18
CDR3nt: TGTGCCAGCTCACCAGACAGGGGAAGCGAAAAACTGTTTTTT
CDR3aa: CASSPDRGSEKLFF

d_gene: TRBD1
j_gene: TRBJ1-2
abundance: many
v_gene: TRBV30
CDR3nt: TGTGCCTGGAGCCAGGGGGCCGGCTACACCTTC
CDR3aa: CAWSQGAGYTF

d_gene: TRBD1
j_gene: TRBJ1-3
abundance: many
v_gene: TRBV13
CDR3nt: TGTGCCAGCAGCTTAAGGGGGCGCGGAAACACCATATATTTT
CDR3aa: CASSLRGRGNTIYF

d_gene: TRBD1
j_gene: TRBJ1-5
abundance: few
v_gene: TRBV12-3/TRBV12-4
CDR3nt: TGTGCCAGCGCCGAGGACAGGGGGTTCAATCAGCCCCAGCATTTT
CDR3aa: CASAEDRGFNQPQHF